A single TCR beta chain is shown here with its context. The study sampled blood at baseline, cycle 4 day 1, and cycle 7 day 1. The data were obtained in a study of OX40 agonist ivuxolimab in advanced cancers. Whole-study context: Subjects had a mean age of about 65 years, with a range of roughly 20 to 80; around 83% were male. Among those treated, three patients had partial responses, one with hepatocellular carcinoma and two with cutaneous melanoma.

Repertoires were generated with immunoSEQ multiplex PCR, while TCRdb's copy carries only in-frame clones and drops some. This sample has approximately 61,000 clones, with 91% found just once. In germline, CDR1 is KGHSH, CDR2 LQKENI. Losses at the gene ends were 8 bases for V and 5 bases for J; bases not matched to a gene: 15. The CDR3 runs 16 residues. The clonotype was recovered from an adult with an advanced solid tumor such as melanoma, head and neck, liver or kidney cancer. The V call is TRBV18, the J call TRBJ2-7, with 10 nucleotides matching TRBD1. Sequenced material: CD4+ or CD8+ T cells sorted from blood, taken in a trial of the OX40 agonist ivuxolimab. In nucleotides, the CDR3 is TGTGCCAGCGAAGACCCCCGGGACAGGGGATATCACGAGCAGTACTTC. Amino acid sequence: CASEDPRDRGYHEQYF.